Each of the 16 T cell receptor beta chains below was sequenced from the same sample in a study of T cells in Graves' hyperthyroidism and ophthalmopathy. Researchers took RNA transcripts and amplified the TCR beta CDR3 regions from them. TCR CDR3 regions were first amplified by RT-PCR with HTBI primers. TCRdb re-called the multiplex PCR reads with MiXCR, one entry per CDR3 protein. The sample holds about 300,000 distinct CDR3 sequences; approximately 18% are singletons and the top ten take under 40%. The specimen sequenced was blood. The receptors come from a man aged 50-60 years with Graves' ophthalmopathy.

This clonotype has at least ten counts. One end of the junction is discordant with germline, which a read error may explain. The chain carries TRBV11-2 and TRBJ2-3, with TRBD2 as a possible D gene (6 bases). Germline V lookup: CDR1 SGHAT, CDR2 FQNNGV. This CDR3 has 15 amino acids. The CDR3 nucleotides read TGCGCCAGCAGCTTGCGCGGGACTAGCACAGATACGCAGTATTTT. Amino acid sequence: CASSLRGTSTDTQYF. The full variable domain, rest sourced from reference TRBV11-2 and TRBJ2-3, is EAGVAQSPRYKIIEKRQSVAFWCNPISGHATLYWYQQILGQGPKLLIQFQNNGVVDDSQLPKDRFSAERLKGVDSTLKIQPAKLEDSAVYLCASSLRGTSTDTQYFGPGTRLTVL.

The chain combines TRBV5-1 with TRBJ2-6; maybe TRBD2 (5 bases). The CDR3 sequence is 15 residues long. The germline V gene encodes CDR1 SGHRS and CDR2 YFSETQ. V shed 0 bases and J shed 2 bases, with 6 bases lying between them. DNA of the CDR3: TGCGCCAGCAGCTTGGTCGGGACTGGGGCCAACGTCCTGACTTTC. Protein: CASSLVGTGANVLTF.

This chain links TRBV10-3 with TRBJ2-7, with 7 bases identical to TRBD2. The CDR3 length is 16 residues. The ends lost 10 bases at V and 5 bases at J; junction bases unmatched: 20. Germline V gives CDR1 ENHRY, CDR2 SYGVKD. The CDR3 protein is CATKTTTGGSSHEQYF. The CDR3 DNA follows: TGTGCCACAAAGACTACGACTGGCGGGAGTTCTCACGAGCAGTACTTC.

J is TRBJ1-6 and V is TRBV6-1; no clear D. Trimming removed 6 bases from V and 2 bases from J, with 5 bases in between. The CDR3 spans 13 residues. Germline CDR1 reads MNHNS; CDR2 reads SASEGT. CDR3 protein: CASRETYNSPLHF. CDR3 sequence (DNA): TGTGCCAGCAGGGAGACCTATAATTCACCCCTCCACTTT.

Ten or more counts support this clonotype. V gene TRBV28 combines with J gene TRBJ1-5; TRBD1 matches at 10 bases. The CDR3 consists of 15 residues. Germline V gene sequence: CDR1 MDHEN, CDR2 SYDVKM. The V and J ends lost 5 bases and 4 bases, in that order; junction bases with no gene match: 5. CDR3 DNA: TGTGCCAGCAGTGCGAGGACAGGGGGTAATCAGCCCCAGCATTTT. This translates into CASSARTGGNQPQHF.

This clonotype was seen ten or more times. The chain joins TRBV12-5 to TRBJ2-5; perhaps TRBD2 as D (6 bases). The germline gives CDR1 LGHNT, CDR2 FRNRAP. V lost 7 bases to trimming and J lost 2 bases, with 14 bases between them. The CDR3 covers 14 residues. CDR3 DNA: TGTGCTAGTGCCCAGATCGGGGGTCAAGAGACCCAGTACTTC. This codes for CASAQIGGQETQYF.

This clonotype has just a few counts. This rearrangement joins TRBV29-1 to TRBJ2-1; D gene uncertain. The V end lost 0 bases, the J end lost 8 bases, and 11 bases lay between the germline ends. There are 13 residues in the CDR3. Germline V CDR1 and CDR2: SQVTM, ANQGSEA. The CDR3 region has the DNA TGCAGCGTTGAAGAAACGGCCTGGGATGAGCAGTTCTTC. Protein: CSVEETAWDEQFF.

This clonotype was observed at least ten times. The rearrangement joins TRBV12-3 or TRBV12-4 to TRBJ2-7; 9 positions match TRBD1. The CDR3 is made up of 14 amino acids. V dropped 5 bases and J dropped 3; count of bases not matched to a gene: 5. Here the CDR3 DNA reads TGTGCCAGCAGTGAGGGACAGGGAATCTACGAGCAGTACTTC. Its translation is CASSEGQGIYEQYF.

The chain recombines TRBV7-8 with TRBJ1-1; TRBD1 is a possible D gene (6 bases). Germline CDR1 SGHVS, CDR2 FQNEAQ. The CDR3 sequence is 13 residues long. Between the trimmed V and J ends, which lost 5 bases and 7 bases, there was a span of 14 bases. The CDR3 is CASSPLRGNEAFF. The CDR3 DNA reads as TGTGCCAGCAGCCCGCTCAGGGGAAATGAAGCTTTCTTT.

The chain carries TRBV7-9 and TRBJ2-7, with D possibly matching TRBD1 (6 bases). With 4 bases removed from V and 2 bases from J, the gap between germline ends came to 12 bases. The CDR3 runs to 14 residues. Germline CDR1 reads SEHNR; CDR2 reads FQNEAQ (reference sequence). CDR3 nucleotides: TGTGCCAGCAGCTCGACGGACAGAACCTACGAGCAGTACTTC. It translates to CASSSTDRTYEQYF.

Concerning this clonotype: Just one base apart from a much larger clone, this may be a read error. The CDR3 nucleotides read TGTGCCAGCGGATCGGCAGGAACCTACGAGCAGTACTTC. This sequence encodes CASGSAGTYEQYF. This chain uses TRBV12-3 or TRBV12-4 with TRBJ2-7; D gene ambiguous. V was trimmed by 8 bases and J by 2 bases, leaving 13 bases between them. This CDR3 comprises 13 residues.

This clonotype was seen repeatedly, ten times or more. This chain joins TRBV7-9 and TRBJ2-1; D is possibly TRBD1 or TRBD2 (7 bases each). Germline V gene sequence: CDR1 SEHNR, CDR2 FQNEAQ (reference sequence). The CDR3 is 14 residues long. V was trimmed by 5 bases and J by 7 bases, leaving 15 bases between them. The CDR3: CASSQGGVRNEQFF. CDR3 bases: TGTGCCAGCAGCCAGGGGGGGGTACGGAATGAGCAGTTCTTC.

This clonotype turned up a few times. This chain uses TRBV29-1 with TRBJ2-1; a weak D match, TRBD1 (6 bases). CDR1 SQVTM and CDR2 ANQGSEA come from the germline V gene. The CDR3 length is 14 residues. V was trimmed by 7 bases and J by 0 bases, leaving 13 bases between them. The CDR3 region is CSALTGSSYNEQFF. The CDR3 DNA reads TGCAGCGCCCTAACAGGGAGCTCCTACAATGAGCAGTTCTTC.

The gene calls are TRBV7-2 and TRBJ2-3, with 10 bases aligning to TRBD2. The V gene end was trimmed by 3 bases and the J gene end by 6 bases; junction bases not matched to a gene: 6. The CDR3 is 15 residues long. CDR1 is SGHTA, CDR2 FQGNSA, per germline. The chain's CDR3 is CASSFMVAGGDTQYF. The CDR3 region has the DNA TGTGCCAGCAGCTTTATGGTAGCGGGAGGTGATACGCAGTATTTT.

V usage is TRBV28 and J usage is TRBJ2-7; D is ambiguous. CDR3 length: 13 residues. Germline lookup yields CDR1 MDHEN and CDR2 SYDVKM. V shed 4 bases and J shed 3 bases, with 10 bases lying between them. CDR3 sequence reads: CASSSSDGYEQYF. The CDR3 nucleotides read TGTGCCAGCAGTTCCTCGGACGGCTACGAGCAGTACTTC.

This clonotype was detected a few times. The chain is built from TRBV7-2 and TRBJ2-1; D gene unclear. V shed 1 base and J shed 8 bases, with 12 bases lying between them. The CDR3 is made up of 14 amino acids. Germline CDR1 and CDR2: SGHTA and FQGNSA. The CDR3 DNA sequence: TGTGCCAGCAGCTTAGTGGTGGGCTGGGATGAGCAGTTCTTC. As protein: CASSLVVGWDEQFF.